Presented here are 25 T cell receptor beta chains from one specimen sequenced in a study of cytotoxic CD8 clonotypes in ibrutinib-treated CLL. Data came from immunoSEQ multiplex PCR; TCRdb stores just in-frame clones and leaves some out. Of 5,500 or so clones detected, roughly 68% appear once; the ten largest clones hold around 41%. The source material was PBMCs, sampled before ibrutinib treatment. These receptors were obtained from a human donor with chronic lymphocytic leukemia.

This clone turned up a few times. The genes are TRBV7-3 and TRBJ1-6; 9 positions agree with TRBD1. The CDR3 runs to 14 residues. The germline CDR1 and CDR2 sequences are SGHTA and FQGTGA. V was pared by 5 bases and J by 10 bases, with 6 bases of the junction left unmatched. The CDR3 here is CASSAGTGNSPLHF. DNA for the CDR3: TGTGCCAGCAGCGCCGGGACAGGGAACTCACCCCTCCACTTT.

The chain uses TRBV5-6 and TRBJ1-6; a possible D gene is TRBD1 (5 bases). There are 16 residues in the CDR3. V was clipped by 1 base and J by 6 bases, with 14 bases between them. CDR1 and CDR2 (germline): SGHDT, YYEEEE. As DNA, the CDR3 is TGTGCCAGCAGCTTGAAGGATATGGGGGTTAATTCACCCCTCCACTTT. This codes for CASSLKDMGVNSPLHF. Combining the CDR3 with reference TRBV5-6 and TRBJ1-6 gives the whole variable domain DAGVTQSPTHLIKTRGQQVTLRCSPKSGHDTVSWYQQALGQGPQFIFQYYEEEERQRGNFPDRFSGHQFPNYSSELNVNALLLGDSALYLCASSLKDMGVNSPLHFGNGTRLTVT.

J is TRBJ2-7 and V is TRBV5-4, with a possible D match to TRBD2 (6 bases). The germline V gene has CDR1 SGHNT and CDR2 YYREEE (reference sequence). Trimming removed 0 bases at V and 4 bases at J, with 14 bases between. The CDR3 runs 15 residues. The DNA for the CDR3 is TGTGCCAGCAGCTTGGCCCAGACTAGTACGTACGAGCAGTACTTC. Its translation is CASSLAQTSTYEQYF.

The table lists this clone with a few counts. The chain carries TRBV4-1 and TRBJ2-6; D possibly corresponds to TRBD2 (6 bases). Germline V gene sequence: CDR1 MGHRA, CDR2 YSYEKL. The CDR3 sequence is 16 residues long. V lost 2 bases to trimming and J lost 4 bases, with 12 bases between them. CDR3 sequence (DNA): TGCGCCAGCAGCCAATCTGGCCTAGCGGGGGCCAACGTCCTGACTTTC. The encoded protein is CASSQSGLAGANVLTF.

The rearrangement uses TRBV19 and TRBJ1-1; D is uncertain. Germline CDR1 LNHDA, CDR2 SQIVND (reference sequence). The V end lost 3 bases, the J end lost 3 bases, and 17 bases lay between the germline ends. This CDR3 is built from 16 residues. The CDR3 DNA follows: TGTGCCAGTAGTATTAGGGCAGGCACCTTCCACACTGAAGCTTTCTTT. Translating it yields CASSIRAGTFHTEAFF.

This clone was found a few times. The CDR3 sequence is CASSFRTDTQYF. The DNA for the CDR3 is TGTGCCAGCAGTTTCCGGACAGATACGCAGTATTTT. The V call is TRBV7-9, the J call TRBJ2-3; no reliable D call. Germline V gene data show CDR1 as SEHNR and CDR2 as FQNEAQ (reference sequence). Trimming took off 6 bases at V and 3 bases at J, with 7 bases between the two ends. This CDR3 comprises 12 residues.

This clone showed up just a few times. This chain links TRBV29-1 with TRBJ2-5; the D is unclear. The length of the CDR3 is 13 residues. V lost 2 bases and J lost 1, with 8 bases in between. Germline CDR1 reads SQVTM; CDR2 reads ANQGSEA. The CDR3 loop reads CSVEPNSQETQYF. The CDR3 nucleotides are TGCAGCGTTGAACCGAACTCCCAAGAGACCCAGTACTTC.

V gene TRBV5-5 combines with J gene TRBJ2-5; D remains unclear. Trimming cost V 3 bases and J 5 bases, with 8 bases left between them. Germline V gene sequence: CDR1 SGHKS, CDR2 YYEKEE (reference sequence). This CDR3 has 12 amino acids. The CDR3 region has the DNA TGTGCCAGCAGCTCGATGCAGGAGACCCAGTACTTC. Protein: CASSSMQETQYF. The full variable domain, completed using reference TRBV5-5 and TRBJ2-5, is DAGVTQSPTHLIKTRGQQVTLRCSPISGHKSVSWYQQVLGQGPQFIFQYYEKEERGRGNFPDRFSARQFPNYSSELNVNALLLGDSALYLCASSSMQETQYFGPGTRLLVL.

This clone was counted a few times. The chain has TRBV4-2 and TRBJ1-1; D is ambiguous. V was cut by 1 base and J by 7 bases, with 10 bases left in between. The germline CDR1 and CDR2 sequences are LGHNA and YNFKEQ. There are 13 residues in the CDR3. The CDR3 spells CASSQAAGGEAFF. The CDR3, as DNA: TGTGCCAGCAGCCAAGCGGCAGGAGGTGAAGCTTTCTTT.

The rearrangement uses TRBV6-1 and TRBJ2-6; possibly TRBD1 for D (6 bases). The CDR3 is 17 amino acids. The germline CDR1 and CDR2 sequences are MNHNS and SASEGT. With 4 bases removed from V and 0 bases from J, the gap between germline ends came to 13 bases. CDR3 nucleotides: TGTGCCAGCAGTGTCCCGACAGGCTCCTCTGGGGCCAACGTCCTGACTTTC. Encoded protein: CASSVPTGSSGANVLTF.

This clone turned up a few times. The J gene is TRBJ2-2, the V gene TRBV19; no reliable D call. Trimming removed 1 base at V and 11 bases at J, with 14 bases between. The CDR3 sequence is 14 residues long. Germline V gene lookup returns CDR1 LNHDA and CDR2 SQIVND (reference sequence). As DNA, the CDR3 is TGTGCCAGTAGTATAGGTTCGCTTCGTGCAGAGCTGTTTTTT. Protein: CASSIGSLRAELFF.

The chain carries TRBV5-1 and TRBJ2-7, with TRBD1 matching over 7 bases. CDR3 size: 13 residues. Germline lookup yields CDR1 SGHRS and CDR2 YFSETQ. The V gene end was trimmed by 4 bases and the J gene end by 3 bases; junction bases not matched to a gene: 4. CDR3 region: CASSTGQVYEQYF. As DNA, the CDR3 is TGCGCCAGCAGCACCGGACAGGTCTACGAGCAGTACTTC.

J is TRBJ1-3 and V is TRBV2; no clear D. This CDR3 comprises 15 residues. V was shortened by 8 bases and J by 0 bases, with 14 bases between the two germline ends. Germline CDR1 SNHLY, CDR2 FYNNEI. The chain's CDR3 is CASAPRIPSGNTIYF. The DNA for the CDR3 is TGTGCCAGCGCCCCCAGGATTCCCTCTGGAAACACCATATATTTT.

This clone turned up a few times. The chain combines TRBV7-9 with TRBJ1-2, with D unresolved. Germline lookup yields CDR1 SEHNR and CDR2 FQNEAQ (reference sequence). V gave up 0 bases and J gave up 4 bases, with 12 bases separating them. The CDR3 length is 15 residues. CDR3 loop: CASSLASSGIYGYTF. The CDR3, as DNA: TGTGCCAGCAGCTTAGCTAGTTCCGGGATCTATGGCTACACCTTC.

This clone is labeled as medium-sized. The rearrangement joins TRBV11-3 to TRBJ2-3; D unclear. This CDR3 comprises 14 residues. Trimming took 1 base from V and 0 from J, leaving 5 bases between them. The germline V gene has CDR1 SGHNT and CDR2 YENEEA. CDR3 amino acids: CASSLAASTDTQYF. The CDR3, as DNA: TGTGCCAGCAGCTTAGCGGCTAGCACAGATACGCAGTATTTT.

This clone has more than one count but fewer than ten. The chain carries TRBV4-1 and TRBJ1-1, with D uncertain. The CDR3 length is 14 residues. Germline V gene data show CDR1 as MGHRA and CDR2 as YSYEKL. The V end lost 0 bases, the J end lost 1 base, and 6 bases lay between the germline ends. The CDR3 sequence: CASSQDAGNTEAFF. The CDR3 DNA is TGCGCCAGCAGCCAAGACGCAGGGAACACTGAAGCTTTCTTT.

CDR3 nucleotides: TGCAGGCCGGGAGGAGGGAATGAGCAGTTCTTC. This sequence encodes CRPGGGNEQFF. The rearrangement uses TRBV20-1 and TRBJ2-1; TRBD2 matches at 7 bases. The length of the CDR3 is 11 residues. CDR1 and CDR2 from the germline V gene are DFQATT and SNEGSKA (reference sequence).

There are a few counts of this clone. The rearrangement joins TRBV2 to TRBJ1-2, with TRBD1 matching 10 bases. Germline-derived CDR1 and CDR2 are SNHLY and FYNNEI. The CDR3 loop spans 15 amino acids. V lost 6 bases to trimming and J lost 3 bases; unmatched junction nucleotides: 7. CDR3 sequence: CASRSGTGEDYGYTF. CDR3 nucleotides: TGTGCCAGCAGGTCCGGGACAGGGGAGGACTATGGCTACACCTTC.

This clone is medium-sized. The V call is TRBV27, the J call TRBJ1-5; 8 nucleotides agree with TRBD1. Germline values: CDR1 MNHEY, CDR2 SMNVEV (reference sequence). CDR3 length: 17 residues. The trim removed 3 bases at V and 4 bases at J, leaving 11 bases unmatched. CDR3 nucleotide sequence: TGTGCCAGCAGTTTTGCCACAGGGACAGGCAAGAATCAGCCCCAGCATTTT. This gives the protein CASSFATGTGKNQPQHF.

Written as DNA, the CDR3 is TGTGCCAGCAGCTTAGACGGCAGGGCCTTTCAGGAGGGTGGAAACACCATATATTTT. Translation: CASSLDGRAFQEGGNTIYF. This sequence joins TRBV7-9 and TRBJ1-3; TRBD1 is a possible D gene (5 bases). CDR3 length equals 19 residues. Germline V lookup: CDR1 SEHNR, CDR2 FQNEAQ (reference sequence). Between the trimmed V and J ends, which lost 1 base and 3 bases, there was a span of 22 bases.

The chain has TRBV9 and TRBJ2-2; D is perhaps TRBD1 (6 bases). Germline-derived CDR1 and CDR2 are SGDLS and YYNGEE. Trimming shortened V by 4 bases and J by 0 bases, and 10 bases separated the two germline ends. This CDR3 has 15 amino acids. The CDR3 loop is CASSRRDTNTGELFF. CDR3 in DNA: TGTGCCAGCAGCCGTCGGGACACGAACACCGGGGAGCTGTTTTTT. The complete variable domain, with remaining parts taken from reference TRBV9 and TRBJ2-2, reads DSGVTQTPKHLITATGQRVTLRCSPRSGDLSVYWYQQSLDQGLQFLIQYYNGEERAKGNILERFSAQQFPDLHSELNLSSLELGDSALYFCASSRRDTNTGELFFGEGSRLTVL.

This clone was seen a single time. V is TRBV6-6 and J is TRBJ2-3; no firm D call. This CDR3 region has 15 residues. The V end was cut by 5 bases, the J end by 1 base, with 13 bases between. Germline V CDR1 and CDR2: MNHNY, SVGAGI (reference sequence). CDR3 in amino acids: CASSHQDPGTDTQYF. CDR3 in DNA: TGTGCCAGCAGTCACCAGGACCCGGGCACAGATACGCAGTATTTT.

There are a few counts of this clone. The chain joins TRBV14 to TRBJ2-7; D may match TRBD1 or TRBD2 (5 bases each). In germline, CDR1 is SGHDN, CDR2 FVKESK. With 3 bases removed from V and 1 base from J, the gap between germline ends came to 19 bases. This CDR3 is 17 amino acids long. In DNA form, the CDR3 reads TGTGCCAGCAGCCAGAGGGGTACTGACTTGTATTCCTACGAGCAGTACTTC. Translated, it gives CASSQRGTDLYSYEQYF.

The chain links TRBV5-1 to TRBJ2-2, with TRBD2 matching 7 bases. Per germline, CDR1 SGHRS and CDR2 YFSETQ. V shed 4 bases, J shed 1 base, and the junction held 7 bases outside the gene matches. The CDR3 loop spans 16 amino acids. The DNA for the CDR3 is TGCGCCAGCAGCCCCGGGACTAACCTGAACACCGGGGAGCTGTTTTTT. Translation gives CASSPGTNLNTGELFF.

In its sample, this clone ranks as medium-sized. The chain links TRBV5-4 to TRBJ2-2, with a possible D match to TRBD2 (5 bases). This CDR3 is 14 amino acids long. The V gene's germline CDR1 is SGHNT and CDR2 YYREEE (reference sequence). V shed 0 bases and J shed 4 bases, with 7 bases lying between them. Here the CDR3 reads CASSLVGSTGELFF. As DNA, the CDR3 is TGTGCCAGCAGCTTGGTTGGGAGCACCGGGGAGCTGTTTTTT.